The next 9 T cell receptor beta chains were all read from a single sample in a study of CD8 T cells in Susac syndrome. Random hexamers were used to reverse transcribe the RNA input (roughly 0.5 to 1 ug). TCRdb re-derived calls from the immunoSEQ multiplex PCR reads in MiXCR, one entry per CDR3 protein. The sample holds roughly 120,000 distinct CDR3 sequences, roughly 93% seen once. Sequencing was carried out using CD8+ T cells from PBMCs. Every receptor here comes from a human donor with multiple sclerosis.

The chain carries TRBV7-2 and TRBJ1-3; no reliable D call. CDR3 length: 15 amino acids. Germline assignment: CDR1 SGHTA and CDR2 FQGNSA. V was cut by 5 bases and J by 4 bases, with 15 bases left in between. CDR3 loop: CASSLDLGPGNTIYF. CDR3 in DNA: TGTGCCAGCAGCCTAGATCTCGGACCCGGAAACACCATATATTTT.

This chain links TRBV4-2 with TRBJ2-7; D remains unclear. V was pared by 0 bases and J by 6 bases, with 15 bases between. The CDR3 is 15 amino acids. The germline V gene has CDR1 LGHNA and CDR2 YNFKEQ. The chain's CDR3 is CASSQERQALREQYF. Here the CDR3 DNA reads TGTGCCAGCAGCCAAGAACGGCAGGCCCTCCGCGAGCAGTACTTC.

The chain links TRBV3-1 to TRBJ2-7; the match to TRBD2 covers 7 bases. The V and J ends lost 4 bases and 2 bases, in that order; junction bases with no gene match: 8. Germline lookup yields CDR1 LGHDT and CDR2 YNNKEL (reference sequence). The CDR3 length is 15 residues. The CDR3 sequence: CASSRGPSGAYEQYF. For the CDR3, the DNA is TGTGCCAGCAGCCGGGGCCCGAGCGGGGCCTACGAGCAGTACTTC.

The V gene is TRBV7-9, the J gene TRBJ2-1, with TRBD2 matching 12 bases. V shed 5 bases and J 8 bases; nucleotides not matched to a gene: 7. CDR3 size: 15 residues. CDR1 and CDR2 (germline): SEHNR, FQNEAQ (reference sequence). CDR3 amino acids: CASSQTSGSLYEQFF. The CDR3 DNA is TGTGCCAGCAGCCAGACTAGCGGGAGTCTTTATGAGCAGTTCTTC.

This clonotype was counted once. CDR3 amino acids: CASGLVQGTQETQYF. The CDR3 nucleotides read TGTGCTAGTGGTTTGGTACAGGGGACCCAAGAGACCCAGTACTTC. The chain combines TRBV12-5 with TRBJ2-5; 7 positions agree with TRBD1. The CDR3 contains 15 residues. CDR1 is LGHNT, CDR2 FRNRAP, per germline. The V and J ends lost 0 bases and 1 base, in that order; junction bases with no gene match: 2.

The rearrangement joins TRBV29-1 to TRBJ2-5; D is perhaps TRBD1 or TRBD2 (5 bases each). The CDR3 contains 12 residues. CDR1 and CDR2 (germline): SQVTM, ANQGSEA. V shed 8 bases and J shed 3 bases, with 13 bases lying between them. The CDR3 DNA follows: TGCAGCCCATGGGACGGAGAAGAGACCCAGTACTTC. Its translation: CSPWDGEETQYF.

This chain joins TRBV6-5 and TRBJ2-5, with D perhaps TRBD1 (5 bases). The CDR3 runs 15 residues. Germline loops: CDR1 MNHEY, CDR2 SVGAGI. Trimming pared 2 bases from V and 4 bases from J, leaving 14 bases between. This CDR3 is CASSYLRGMGETQYF. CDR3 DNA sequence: TGTGCCAGCAGTTACCTAAGGGGAATGGGAGAGACCCAGTACTTC.

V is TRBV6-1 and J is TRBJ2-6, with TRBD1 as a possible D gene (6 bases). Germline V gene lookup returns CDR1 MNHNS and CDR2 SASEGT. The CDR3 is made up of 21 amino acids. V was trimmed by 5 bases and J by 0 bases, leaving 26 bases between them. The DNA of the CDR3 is TGTGCCAGCAGTCTAAGAGGATGGCTACAGGGCGGTAGCTCTGGGGCCAACGTCCTGACTTTC. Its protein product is CASSLRGWLQGGSSGANVLTF.

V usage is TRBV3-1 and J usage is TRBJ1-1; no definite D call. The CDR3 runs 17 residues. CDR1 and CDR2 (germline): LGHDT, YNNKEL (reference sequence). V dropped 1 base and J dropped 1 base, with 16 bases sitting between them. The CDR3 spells CASSQVHRRIRNTEAFF. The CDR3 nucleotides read TGTGCCAGCAGCCAAGTCCACCGGCGAATTAGGAACACTGAAGCTTTCTTT.